Listed here are 24 T cell receptor beta chains from one sample, sequenced in a study of beta chain features in type 1 diabetes. Of the isolated RNA, all was reverse transcribed, and so the sequenced material was expressed TCRB transcripts. The table came from immunoSEQ multiplex PCR; TCRdb's copy has only in-frame clones and leaves some out. The table lists around 400,000 clones, around 12% of them singletons, with more than 0.015% in the top ten. The source material was naive CD4+ T cells from blood. These receptors originate from a man aged 18 to 29 in good health.

A few counts support this clone. The CDR3 region has the DNA TGTGCCAGTAGTATGGGGTCTAGCGGATCCTACGAGCAGTACTTC. This sequence encodes CASSMGSSGSYEQYF. The chain is built from TRBV19 and TRBJ2-7; TRBD2 matches 7 bases. The CDR3 is made up of 15 amino acids. Trimming took 3 bases from V and 1 from J; bases not matched to a gene: 6. Germline assignment: CDR1 LNHDA and CDR2 SQIVND (reference sequence).

Concerning this clone: This specimen includes other DNA sequences encoding the same CDR3. V gene TRBV6-6 combines with J gene TRBJ2-7, with TRBD1 matching 10 bases. The CDR3 covers 14 residues. Germline CDR1 and CDR2: MNHNY and SVGAGI (reference sequence). V dropped 6 bases and J dropped 2; count of bases not matched to a gene: 4. CDR3 region: CASRPGQGTYEQYF. CDR3 sequence (DNA): TGTGCCAGCAGGCCGGGACAGGGGACCTACGAGCAGTACTTC.

This clone has more than one count but fewer than ten. V usage is TRBV10-2 and J usage is TRBJ2-2, with D possibly TRBD1 on 6 matching bases. V shed 3 bases and J shed 1 base, with 12 bases lying between them. The CDR3 sequence is 16 residues long. Germline lookup yields CDR1 WSHSY and CDR2 SAAADI. The CDR3 coding sequence is TGCGCCAGCAGTGACAGGGGACAACGGAACACCGGGGAGCTGTTTTTT. It encodes CASSDRGQRNTGELFF.

This chain joins TRBV7-2 and TRBJ2-3; D gene ambiguous. Germline values: CDR1 SGHTA, CDR2 FQGNSA. V was clipped by 1 base and J by 0 bases, with 8 bases between them. There are 15 residues in the CDR3. CDR3 nucleotide sequence: TGTGCCAGCAGCTTAGACATAGCTAGCACAGATACGCAGTATTTT. Its protein product is CASSLDIASTDTQYF.

The genes are TRBV9 and TRBJ1-1; possibly TRBD1 for D (5 bases). V was trimmed by 1 base and J by 3 bases, leaving 13 bases between them. Germline V CDR1 and CDR2: SGDLS, YYNGEE. The CDR3 has 15 amino acids. The CDR3 nucleotides read TGTGCCAGCAGCGTACGGCAGGGAAGGGACACTGAAGCTTTCTTT. Translating gives CASSVRQGRDTEAFF.

The CDR3 loop reads CASSPTDRERHGYTF. CDR3 DNA sequence: TGTGCCAGCAGCCCCACAGACAGGGAGCGACATGGCTACACCTTC. The chain uses TRBV5-6 and TRBJ1-2, with 7 positions matching TRBD1. Losses at the gene ends were 4 bases for V and 6 bases for J; bases not matched to a gene: 12. This CDR3 is 15 amino acids long. Germline V gene lookup returns CDR1 SGHDT and CDR2 YYEEEE.

The V gene is TRBV10-3, the J gene TRBJ2-7; 12 bases line up with TRBD1. The trim removed 6 bases at V and 5 bases at J, leaving 5 bases unmatched. CDR3 length equals 14 residues. Germline-derived CDR1 and CDR2 are ENHRY and SYGVKD. CDR3 loop: CAIRSGTGGDEQYF. The CDR3 DNA follows: TGTGCCATCAGATCCGGGACAGGGGGCGACGAGCAGTACTTC.

The chain links TRBV4-2 to TRBJ2-7, with D possibly TRBD1 on 6 matching bases. V was pared by 0 bases and J by 1 base, with 10 bases between. The CDR3 length is 15 residues. Germline V gene data show CDR1 as LGHNA and CDR2 as YNFKEQ. The CDR3 is CASSQDETGSYEQYF. The CDR3 DNA is TGTGCCAGCAGCCAAGACGAGACAGGTTCCTACGAGCAGTACTTC.

There are a few counts of this clone. CDR3 region: CASSSGQRTDTQYF. The DNA of the CDR3 is TGCGCCAGCAGCTCTGGACAGCGCACAGATACGCAGTATTTT. The chain has TRBV5-1 and TRBJ2-3; D may be TRBD1 (6 bases). Trimming cost V 3 bases and J 1 base, with 9 bases left between them. Germline CDR1 and CDR2: SGHRS and YFSETQ. The CDR3 is 14 amino acids.

Only a few counts were recorded for this clone. The V and J genes are TRBV30 and TRBJ1-1, with unresolved D. Between the trimmed V and J ends, which lost 5 bases and 1 base, there was a span of 8 bases. In germline, CDR1 is GTSNPN, CDR2 SVGIG (reference sequence). This CDR3 contains 12 residues. CDR3 nucleotides: TGTGCCTGGGGCCATCAGAACACTGAAGCTTTCTTT. Its translation: CAWGHQNTEAFF.

The sample holds a few counts of this clone. The chain couples TRBV18 to TRBJ1-4; 10 nucleotides match TRBD1. Germline CDR1 is KGHSH and CDR2 is LQKENI. The CDR3 is made up of 15 amino acids. J lost 3 bases, V lost 3 bases, and 1 base had no gene match. In DNA, the CDR3 is TGTGCCAGCTCACCGACAGGGGGCCCTAATGAAAAACTGTTTTTT. Protein sequence: CASSPTGGPNEKLFF.

This sequence joins TRBV2 and TRBJ2-3, with 8 bases lining up with TRBD2. V lost 6 bases to trimming and J lost 1 base; unmatched junction nucleotides: 9. This CDR3 is built from 16 residues. Germline V gene sequence: CDR1 SNHLY, CDR2 FYNNEI. The DNA of the CDR3 is TGTGCCAGCAGCTCCCTCCTAGCGGGCGGCACAGATACGCAGTATTTT. Protein sequence: CASSSLLAGGTDTQYF.

In this sample, this clone turned up a few times. The chain combines TRBV28 with TRBJ2-7, with D possibly TRBD2 on 5 matching bases. Germline values: CDR1 MDHEN, CDR2 SYDVKM. V gave up 7 bases and J gave up 0 bases, with 16 bases separating them. This CDR3 spans 15 amino acids. The CDR3, as DNA: TGTGCCAGCAAGAGTTGGGGAGACGGCTCCTACGAGCAGTACTTC. Protein product: CASKSWGDGSYEQYF.

The rearrangement uses TRBV13 and TRBJ1-2, with D possibly matching TRBD1 (6 bases). V lost 1 base and J 6 bases, leaving 12 bases between the germline ends. This CDR3 has 14 residues. Germline CDR1 reads PRHDT; CDR2 reads FYEKMQ (reference sequence). CDR3 sequence reads: CASSLEGTLNGYTF. CDR3 sequence (DNA): TGTGCCAGCAGCTTAGAAGGGACATTAAATGGCTACACCTTC.

This clone was recorded a few times. This chain joins TRBV27 and TRBJ2-7; 8 bases agree with TRBD2. Germline lookup yields CDR1 MNHEY and CDR2 SMNVEV (reference sequence). This CDR3 comprises 16 residues. Losses at the gene ends were 0 bases for V and 0 bases for J; bases not matched to a gene: 4. Here the CDR3 DNA reads TGTGCCAGCAGTTTATCACCGGGGGGGGACTCCTACGAGCAGTACTTC. Protein product: CASSLSPGGDSYEQYF.

This chain joins TRBV13 and TRBJ2-1; 9 bases align to TRBD1. The V segment lost 5 bases and the J segment 6 bases; nucleotides outside the gene matches: 8. The V gene's germline CDR1 is PRHDT and CDR2 FYEKMQ (reference sequence). The CDR3 contains 15 residues. CDR3 protein: CASSTIGQGSNEQFF. DNA of the CDR3: TGTGCCAGCAGCACTATAGGACAGGGGAGCAATGAGCAGTTCTTC.

This clone was picked up a small number of times. This chain uses TRBV18 with TRBJ2-7; a possible D gene is TRBD1 (5 bases). Deletions cut 1 base from V and 5 bases from J, with 18 bases between. The CDR3 is 16 amino acids. CDR1 is KGHSH and CDR2 is LQKENI in the germline V gene. This CDR3 is CASSPLGLVQGNEQYF. The CDR3 DNA sequence: TGTGCCAGCTCACCACTAGGTTTAGTCCAGGGTAACGAGCAGTACTTC. Combining the CDR3 with reference TRBV18 and TRBJ2-7 gives the whole variable domain NAGVMQNPRHLVRRRGQEARLRCSPMKGHSHVYWYRQLPEEGLKFMVYLQKENIIDESGMPKERFSAEFPKEGPSILRIQQVVRGDSAAYFCASSPLGLVQGNEQYFGPGTRLTVT.

As regards this clone: The same CDR3 arises from other DNA sequences in this sample as well. The chain couples TRBV30 to TRBJ1-2, with a possible D match to TRBD1 (6 bases). CDR1 and CDR2 (germline): GTSNPN, SVGIG (reference sequence). Deletions cut 0 bases from V and 2 bases from J, with 7 bases between. The CDR3 spans 13 residues. CDR3: CAWSVGTNYGYTF. CDR3 sequence (DNA): TGTGCCTGGAGTGTAGGGACAAACTATGGCTACACCTTC.

The chain couples TRBV30 to TRBJ2-7; the match to TRBD1 covers 7 bases. The V gene's germline CDR1 is GTSNPN and CDR2 SVGIG (reference sequence). Unmatched junction bases numbered 13, after V lost 3 bases and J lost 2 bases. The CDR3 contains 16 residues. The CDR3 bases are TGTGCCTGGAGGGCTCCACAGGGGACCCTTCCCTACGAGCAGTACTTC. It is translated as CAWRAPQGTLPYEQYF.

The chain uses TRBV30 and TRBJ1-2; TRBD1 might be the D (5 bases). CDR3 length: 16 amino acids. V was trimmed by 0 bases and J by 4 bases, leaving 18 bases between them. CDR1 GTSNPN and CDR2 SVGIG come from the germline V gene (reference sequence). The CDR3 DNA is TGTGCCTGGAGTGTACCCCGCCAGGGCTCCGGCTATGGCTACACCTTC. Translated: CAWSVPRQGSGYGYTF.

The chain combines TRBV5-4 with TRBJ2-7; D uncertain. CDR1 is SGHNT and CDR2 is YYREEE in the germline V gene (reference sequence). V was pared by 1 base and J by 1 base, with 12 bases between. This CDR3 is built from 15 residues. The CDR3 loop reads CASSLYKQLSYEQYF. The CDR3, as DNA: TGTGCCAGCAGCTTGTATAAACAGTTGTCCTACGAGCAGTACTTC.

The chain recombines TRBV5-1 with TRBJ1-2; D is perhaps TRBD1 (5 bases). V was clipped by 0 bases and J by 5 bases, with 11 bases between them. This CDR3 has 14 amino acids. Germline V lookup: CDR1 SGHRS, CDR2 YFSETQ. The CDR3 bases are TGCGCCAGCAGCTTGGACAGTCGGGGGTATGGCTACACCTTC. The encoded protein is CASSLDSRGYGYTF.

This clone occurred a few times. CDR3 region: CSVVSSVNTEAFF. CDR3 sequence (DNA): TGCAGCGTTGTAAGTTCAGTGAACACTGAAGCTTTCTTT. The chain couples TRBV29-1 to TRBJ1-1; no clear D gene. This CDR3 has 13 amino acids. V gave up 4 bases and J gave up 0 bases, with 9 bases separating them. Germline assignment: CDR1 SQVTM and CDR2 ANQGSEA.

The chain uses TRBV4-3 and TRBJ2-1, with a tentative D call TRBD2 (6 bases). The CDR3 is 15 residues long. Trimming took 4 bases from V and 1 from J, leaving 11 bases between them. CDR1 and CDR2 (germline): LGHNA, YSLEER. The CDR3 sequence is CASSPQGGSYNEQFF. In DNA, the CDR3 is TGCGCCAGCAGCCCTCAGGGAGGTTCCTACAATGAGCAGTTCTTC.